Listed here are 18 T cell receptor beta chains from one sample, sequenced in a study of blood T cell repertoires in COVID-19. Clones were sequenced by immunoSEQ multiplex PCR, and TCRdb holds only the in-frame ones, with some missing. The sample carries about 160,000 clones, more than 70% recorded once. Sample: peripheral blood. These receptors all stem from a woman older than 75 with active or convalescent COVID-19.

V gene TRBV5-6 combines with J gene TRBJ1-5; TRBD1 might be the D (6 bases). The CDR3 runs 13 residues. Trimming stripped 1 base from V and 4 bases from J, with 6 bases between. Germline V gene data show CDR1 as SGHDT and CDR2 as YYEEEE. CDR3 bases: TGTGCCAGCAGCTTGCAGGGGAATCAGCCCCAGCATTTT. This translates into CASSLQGNQPQHF.

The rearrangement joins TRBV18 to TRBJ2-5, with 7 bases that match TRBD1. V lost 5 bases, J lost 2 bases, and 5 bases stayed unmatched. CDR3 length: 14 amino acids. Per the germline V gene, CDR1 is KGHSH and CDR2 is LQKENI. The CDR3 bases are TGTGCCAGCTCAACAACAGGGGTACAAGAGACCCAGTACTTC. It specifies CASSTTGVQETQYF. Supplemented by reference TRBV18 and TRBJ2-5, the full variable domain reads NAGVMQNPRHLVRRRGQEARLRCSPMKGHSHVYWYRQLPEEGLKFMVYLQKENIIDESGMPKERFSAEFPKEGPSILRIQQVVRGDSAAYFCASSTTGVQETQYFGPGTRLLVL.

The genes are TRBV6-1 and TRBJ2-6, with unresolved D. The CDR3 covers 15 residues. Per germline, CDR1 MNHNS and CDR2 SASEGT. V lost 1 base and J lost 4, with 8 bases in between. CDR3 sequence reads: CASSEVVWGANVLTF. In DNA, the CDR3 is TGTGCCAGCAGTGAAGTAGTCTGGGGGGCCAACGTCCTGACTTTC.

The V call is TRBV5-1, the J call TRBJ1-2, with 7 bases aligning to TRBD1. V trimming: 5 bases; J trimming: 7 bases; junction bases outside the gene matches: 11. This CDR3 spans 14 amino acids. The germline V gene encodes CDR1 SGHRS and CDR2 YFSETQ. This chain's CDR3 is CASSAVQGEGGYTF. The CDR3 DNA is TGCGCCAGCAGTGCGGTCCAGGGGGAAGGTGGCTACACCTTC.

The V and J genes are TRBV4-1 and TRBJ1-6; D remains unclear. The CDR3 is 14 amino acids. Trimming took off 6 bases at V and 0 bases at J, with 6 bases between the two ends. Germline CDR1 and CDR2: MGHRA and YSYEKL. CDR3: CASSVSSYNSPLHF. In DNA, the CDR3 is TGCGCCAGCAGTGTGAGCTCCTATAATTCACCCCTCCACTTT.

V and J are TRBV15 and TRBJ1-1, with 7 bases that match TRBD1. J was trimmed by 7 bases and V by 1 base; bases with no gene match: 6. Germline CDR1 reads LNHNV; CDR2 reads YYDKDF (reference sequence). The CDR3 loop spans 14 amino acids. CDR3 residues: CATSRAGGGFEAFF. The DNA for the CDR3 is TGTGCCACCAGCAGAGCGGGAGGGGGCTTTGAAGCTTTCTTT.

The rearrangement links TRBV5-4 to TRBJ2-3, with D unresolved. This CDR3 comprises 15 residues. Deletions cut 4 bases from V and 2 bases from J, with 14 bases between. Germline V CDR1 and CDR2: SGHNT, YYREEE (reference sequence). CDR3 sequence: CASSPGRFSTDTQYF. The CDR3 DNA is TGTGCCAGCAGCCCTGGTAGATTCTCCACAGATACGCAGTATTTT.

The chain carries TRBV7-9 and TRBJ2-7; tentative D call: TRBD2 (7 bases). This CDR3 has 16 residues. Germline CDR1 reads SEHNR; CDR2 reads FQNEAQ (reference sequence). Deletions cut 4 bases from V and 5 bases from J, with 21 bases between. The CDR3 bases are TGTGCCAGCAGCTACCTTGCTAGCGGAGGGGGGGACGAGCAGTACTTC. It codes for CASSYLASGGGDEQYF.

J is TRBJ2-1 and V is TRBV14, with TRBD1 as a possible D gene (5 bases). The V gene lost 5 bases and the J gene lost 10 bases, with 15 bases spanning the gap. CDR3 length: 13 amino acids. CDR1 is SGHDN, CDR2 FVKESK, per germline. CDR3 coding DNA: TGTGCCAGCAGCAGCCGATTAGCAGGGGAGCAGTTCTTC. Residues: CASSSRLAGEQFF.

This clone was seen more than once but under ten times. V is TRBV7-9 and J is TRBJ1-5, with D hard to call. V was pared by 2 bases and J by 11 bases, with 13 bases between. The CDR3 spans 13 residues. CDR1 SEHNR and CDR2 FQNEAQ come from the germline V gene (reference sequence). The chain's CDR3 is CASSLMDPGTQHF. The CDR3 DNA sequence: TGTGCCAGCAGCTTAATGGATCCCGGGACCCAGCATTTT.

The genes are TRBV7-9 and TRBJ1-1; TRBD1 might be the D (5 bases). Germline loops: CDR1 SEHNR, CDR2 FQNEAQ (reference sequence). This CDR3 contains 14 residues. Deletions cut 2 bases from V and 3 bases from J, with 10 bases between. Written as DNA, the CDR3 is TGTGCCAGCAGCTTATTTCAGGGTGACACTGAAGCTTTCTTT. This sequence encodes CASSLFQGDTEAFF.

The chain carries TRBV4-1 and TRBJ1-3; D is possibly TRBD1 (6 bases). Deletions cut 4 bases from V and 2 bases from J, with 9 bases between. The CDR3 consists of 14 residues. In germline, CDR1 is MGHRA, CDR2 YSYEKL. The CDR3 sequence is CASSLGQTGNTIYF. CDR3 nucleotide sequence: TGCGCCAGCAGCCTCGGACAGACTGGAAACACCATATATTTT.

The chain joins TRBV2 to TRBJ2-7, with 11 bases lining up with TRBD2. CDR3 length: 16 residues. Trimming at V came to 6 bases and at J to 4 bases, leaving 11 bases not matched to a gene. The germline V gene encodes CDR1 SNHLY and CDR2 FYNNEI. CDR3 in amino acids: CASRAIAGGPGYEQYF. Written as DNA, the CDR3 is TGTGCCAGCAGAGCTATAGCGGGAGGGCCGGGGTACGAGCAGTACTTC.

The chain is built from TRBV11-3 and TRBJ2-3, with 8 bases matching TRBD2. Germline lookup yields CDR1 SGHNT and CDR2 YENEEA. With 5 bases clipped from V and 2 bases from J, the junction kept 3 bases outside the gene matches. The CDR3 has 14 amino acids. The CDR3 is CASSPGGDTDTQYF. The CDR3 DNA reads TGTGCCAGCAGCCCCGGGGGGGACACAGATACGCAGTATTTT.

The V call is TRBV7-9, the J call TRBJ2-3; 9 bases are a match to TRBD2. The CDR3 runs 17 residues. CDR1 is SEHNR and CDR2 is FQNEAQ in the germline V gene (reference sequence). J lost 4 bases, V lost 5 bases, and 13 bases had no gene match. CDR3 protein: CASSKRGLAGKADTQYF. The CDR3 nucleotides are TGTGCCAGCAGCAAGCGCGGCCTAGCGGGAAAGGCAGATACGCAGTATTTT.

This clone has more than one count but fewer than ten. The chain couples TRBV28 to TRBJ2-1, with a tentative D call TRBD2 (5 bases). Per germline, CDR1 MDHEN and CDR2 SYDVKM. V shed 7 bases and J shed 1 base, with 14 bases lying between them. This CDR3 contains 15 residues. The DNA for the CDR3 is TGTGCCAGCATCAAAGCGGTTCAGTCCTACAATGAGCAGTTCTTC. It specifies CASIKAVQSYNEQFF.

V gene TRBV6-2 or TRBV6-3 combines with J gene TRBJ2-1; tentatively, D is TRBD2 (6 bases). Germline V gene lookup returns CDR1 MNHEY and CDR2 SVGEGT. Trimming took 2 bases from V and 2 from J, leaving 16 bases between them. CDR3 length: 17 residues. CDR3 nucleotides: TGTGCCAGCAGTTACGGGGATGGCGGGGTTCCCTACAATGAGCAGTTCTTC. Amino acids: CASSYGDGGVPYNEQFF.

CDR3 nucleotides: TGTGCCAGCAGCTTAGGGGGTGGCTCTCCGGGGGATACGCAGTATTTT. It yields the protein CASSLGGGSPGDTQYF. This rearrangement joins TRBV7-6 to TRBJ2-3; D is possibly TRBD2 (5 bases). V was shortened by 1 base and J by 6 bases, with 17 bases between the two germline ends. This CDR3 contains 16 residues. From germline, CDR1 is SGHVS and CDR2 FNYEAQ.